Following are 32 T cell receptor beta chains from one sample sequenced in a study of T cell responses to AZD1222 COVID-19 vaccine. The data were produced by immunoSEQ multiplex PCR, yet TCRdb's version contains in-frame clones alone and is incomplete. The repertoire includes tens of thousands of clones, about 91% of them detected once, and 10% sits in the top ten. Sequenced material: peripheral blood, taken 28 days after the second dose of the MenACWY control vaccine. The receptor source for this set is an adult who received the MenACWY meningococcal vaccine as a control.

This chain links TRBV5-6 with TRBJ1-2; D not resolved. Germline assignment: CDR1 SGHDT and CDR2 YYEEEE. Trimming shortened V by 4 bases and J by 3 bases, and 10 bases separated the two germline ends. CDR3 length: 13 residues. As DNA, the CDR3 is TGTGCCAGCAGCCTACCGGCTGACTATGGCTACACCTTC. Encoded protein: CASSLPADYGYTF.

This sequence joins TRBV6-2 or TRBV6-3 and TRBJ2-7; weak D call: TRBD1 (7 bases). There are 16 residues in the CDR3. Looked up from germline, CDR1 is MNHEY and CDR2 is SVGEGT. V gave up 4 bases and J gave up 7 bases, with 23 bases separating them. In DNA, the CDR3 is TGTGCCAGCAGTTCCCGGGGGACAGCCAGCCCGTCGGAGCAGTACTTC. It codes for CASSSRGTASPSEQYF.

The rearrangement uses TRBV27 and TRBJ1-2, with TRBD1 matching over 9 bases. The CDR3 is 14 residues long. Germline values: CDR1 MNHEY, CDR2 SMNVEV (reference sequence). With V trimmed by 6 bases and J by 2 bases, 4 bases remained unmatched. The CDR3 region has the DNA TGTGCCAGCAGCCCCGGACAGGGGAACTATGGCTACACCTTC. Its protein product is CASSPGQGNYGYTF.

The chain has TRBV30 and TRBJ1-2; the D is unclear. V gave up 0 bases and J gave up 0 bases, with 2 bases separating them. The germline CDR1 and CDR2 sequences are GTSNPN and SVGIG (reference sequence). The CDR3 has 12 amino acids. The CDR3 sequence is CAWSVANYGYTF. DNA for the CDR3: TGTGCCTGGAGTGTGGCTAACTATGGCTACACCTTC.

The CDR3 DNA sequence: TGTGCCACCAGTACCCCAGGACACATGATGACCGGGGAGCTGTTTTTT. This translates into CATSTPGHMMTGELFF. This rearrangement joins TRBV24-1 to TRBJ2-2; D is possibly TRBD1 (5 bases). Germline V gene lookup returns CDR1 KGHDR and CDR2 SFDVKD. The CDR3 is made up of 16 amino acids. Trimming stripped 6 bases from V and 5 bases from J, with 18 bases between.

This clone occurred once. The V and J genes are TRBV7-3 and TRBJ2-1, with a weak D call TRBD1 (8 bases). The ends were cut back, 5 bases at V and 6 bases at J, with 17 bases in the middle. Germline V gene data show CDR1 as SGHTA and CDR2 as FQGTGA. The CDR3 runs 15 residues. The CDR3 reads CASSLGQGGVNEQFF. CDR3 DNA sequence: TGTGCCAGCAGCCTCGGACAGGGAGGGGTCAATGAGCAGTTCTTC.

As for this clone: Sequence at one end of the junction differs from germline and may be a read error. The chain carries TRBV27 and TRBJ2-1, with 13 bases identical to TRBD2. The CDR3 contains 17 residues. The germline CDR1 and CDR2 sequences are MNHEY and SMNVEV (reference sequence). CDR3 region: CASSVSRLAGGYNEQFF. CDR3 bases: TGTGCCAGCAGTGTATCCCGACTAGCGGGGGGATACAATGAGCAGTTCTTC.

The chain recombines TRBV6-5 with TRBJ1-5; D not certain. V dropped 0 bases and J dropped 4 bases, with 10 bases sitting between them. The germline gives CDR1 MNHEY, CDR2 SVGAGI. The CDR3 is 15 amino acids. CDR3 region: CASSYSYGGNQPQHF. In nucleotides, the CDR3 is TGTGCCAGCAGTTACTCGTATGGAGGTAATCAGCCCCAGCATTTT.

The CDR3 protein is CASSGTLSSWGQPQHF. The CDR3, as DNA: TGTGCCAGCAGCGGGACCTTATCCTCTTGGGGTCAGCCCCAGCATTTT. This chain uses TRBV2 with TRBJ1-5, with D perhaps matching TRBD1 (5 bases). The CDR3 covers 16 residues. The V gene's germline CDR1 is SNHLY and CDR2 FYNNEI. V shed 6 bases and J shed 6 bases, with 21 bases lying between them.

This chain joins TRBV13 and TRBJ2-7; D possibly matches TRBD1 or TRBD2 (5 bases each). CDR1 and CDR2 from the germline V gene are PRHDT and FYEKMQ (reference sequence). Deletions cut 5 bases from V and 2 bases from J, with 10 bases between. The CDR3 runs to 13 residues. CDR3 nucleotide sequence: TGTGCCAGCAGCCGGGACCGGGCCTACGAGCAGTACTTC. Its translation: CASSRDRAYEQYF.

The V and J genes are TRBV10-3 and TRBJ1-5; possibly TRBD1 for D (5 bases). Germline V CDR1 and CDR2: ENHRY, SYGVKD. The length of the CDR3 is 15 residues. Trimming took 2 bases from V and 7 from J, leaving 15 bases between them. The DNA for the CDR3 is TGTGCCATCAGTGAGGGGATTGCGGGGACCCAGCCCCAGCATTTT. Amino acid sequence: CAISEGIAGTQPQHF.

Notes on this clone: The sample contains more than one DNA sequence encoding this CDR3. The chain couples TRBV24-1 to TRBJ1-5, with D tentatively TRBD1 (5 bases). The CDR3 sequence is 14 residues long. The germline V gene encodes CDR1 KGHDR and CDR2 SFDVKD. V shed 0 bases and J shed 5 bases, with 7 bases lying between them. CDR3 residues: CATSDLRGDQPQHF. The CDR3 DNA reads as TGTGCCACCAGTGATTTGCGGGGGGATCAGCCCCAGCATTTT.

The rearrangement uses TRBV30 and TRBJ2-7; 11 bases align to TRBD1. With V trimmed by 4 bases and J by 5 bases, 10 bases remained unmatched. The germline V gene has CDR1 GTSNPN and CDR2 SVGIG (reference sequence). This CDR3 spans 15 amino acids. CDR3 sequence reads: CAWTALRTGGDEQYF. The DNA for the CDR3 is TGTGCCTGGACCGCCCTGCGGACAGGGGGCGACGAGCAGTACTTC. The variable domain in full, with the rest retrieved from reference TRBV30 and TRBJ2-7, is SQTIHQWPATLVQPVGSPLSLECTVEGTSNPNLYWYRQAAGRGLQLLFYSVGIGQISSEVPQNLSASRPQDRQFILSSKKLLLSDSGFYLCAWTALRTGGDEQYFGPGTRLTVT.

The chain uses TRBV7-2 and TRBJ1-5; D ambiguous. Germline V gives CDR1 SGHTA, CDR2 FQGNSA. Trimming took off 1 base at V and 6 bases at J, with 4 bases between the two ends. The CDR3 is 12 residues long. In DNA, the CDR3 is TGTGCCAGCAGCTTAGATACTCAGCCCCAGCATTTT. This translates into CASSLDTQPQHF.

This clone has a count of ten or more. The V and J genes are TRBV29-1 and TRBJ1-1; TRBD1 is a possible D gene (6 bases). Trimming took off 7 bases at V and 1 base at J, with 16 bases between the two ends. Germline CDR1 is SQVTM and CDR2 is ANQGSEA. This CDR3 has 14 residues. The CDR3: CSAQLGGGNTEAFF. In nucleotides, the CDR3 is TGCAGCGCCCAGCTAGGGGGGGGGAACACTGAAGCTTTCTTT.

Note on this clone: One end of the junction does not line up with germline, which may come from a read error. This chain links TRBV6-1 with TRBJ1-5; 7 positions match TRBD1. Germline V CDR1 and CDR2: MNHNS, SASEGT. The CDR3 runs 16 residues. The CDR3 sequence: CASSEGGTVSSQPQHF. The CDR3 nucleotides read TGTGCCAGCAGTGAAGGCGGGACAGTTAGCAGTCAGCCCCAGCATTTT.

The chain recombines TRBV10-3 with TRBJ1-4, with D uncertain. The CDR3 spans 16 residues. Germline CDR1 reads ENHRY; CDR2 reads SYGVKD. Trimming removed 0 bases from V and 8 bases from J, with 16 bases in between. The CDR3, as DNA: TGTGCCATCAGTGAGTCAAAAATTCGGGGAGAAGAAAAACTGTTTTTT. It is translated as CAISESKIRGEEKLFF.

The chain employs TRBV5-1 and TRBJ1-1; D gene unclear. The CDR3 is 12 amino acids. Deletions cut 2 bases from V and 1 base from J, with 3 bases between. Germline CDR1 SGHRS, CDR2 YFSETQ. CDR3 loop: CASSFGNTEAFF. In nucleotides, the CDR3 is TGCGCCAGCAGCTTTGGGAACACTGAAGCTTTCTTT.

The chain links TRBV2 to TRBJ1-2; 10 bases fit TRBD1. This CDR3 region has 17 residues. From germline, CDR1 is SNHLY and CDR2 FYNNEI. V gave up 7 bases and J gave up 2 bases; unmatched junction bases: 13. The CDR3 protein is CASTNLDRDRGNYGYTF. The CDR3 coding sequence is TGTGCCAGCACGAATCTTGACCGGGACAGGGGAAACTATGGCTACACCTTC.

This chain uses TRBV5-5 with TRBJ2-4; 9 bases align to TRBD1. CDR1 is SGHKS and CDR2 is YYEKEE in the germline V gene (reference sequence). The CDR3 runs to 16 residues. The junction had 8 bases not matched to a gene; V was cut back by 2 bases and J by 5 bases. This chain's CDR3 is CASSLGQGPGENIQYF. DNA for the CDR3: TGTGCCAGCAGCTTAGGACAGGGGCCGGGGGAAAACATTCAGTACTTC.

The chain uses TRBV4-3 and TRBJ1-1, with D hard to call. Between the trimmed V and J ends, which lost 6 bases and 1 base, there was a span of 9 bases. This CDR3 is 13 amino acids long. From germline, CDR1 is LGHNA and CDR2 YSLEER. The chain's CDR3 is CASRAHKNTEAFF. The CDR3 nucleotides are TGCGCCAGCAGAGCACACAAGAACACTGAAGCTTTCTTT.

The rearrangement links TRBV7-8 to TRBJ1-2, with 7 bases matching TRBD1. The CDR3 contains 15 residues. With V trimmed by 1 base and J by 4 bases, 6 bases remained unmatched. CDR1 is SGHVS and CDR2 is FQNEAQ in the germline V gene. The CDR3 DNA reads as TGTGCCAGCAGCTTAGTTGGCAGGGGGGGCTATGGCTACACCTTC. It encodes CASSLVGRGGYGYTF.

This sequence joins TRBV9 and TRBJ1-6, with 8 positions matching TRBD1. Germline V gene data show CDR1 as SGDLS and CDR2 as YYNGEE. V lost 3 bases and J lost 10; bases outside the gene matches: 12. CDR3 length: 16 residues. CDR3 DNA sequence: TGTGCCAGCAGCGCAACCCAGGGGGCTACAGGGTCACCCCTCCACTTT. It specifies CASSATQGATGSPLHF.

This clone was detected once. V usage is TRBV7-2 and J usage is TRBJ2-7; 9 nucleotides agree with TRBD2. The V and J ends lost 1 base and 2 bases, in that order; junction bases with no gene match: 3. CDR1 is SGHTA, CDR2 FQGNSA, per germline. This CDR3 is built from 15 residues. The CDR3 is CASSLVGGGAYEQYF. Here the CDR3 DNA reads TGTGCCAGCAGCTTAGTGGGCGGGGGGGCCTACGAGCAGTACTTC. The full variable domain, with the rest looked up from reference TRBV7-2 and TRBJ2-7, is GAGVSQSPSNKVTEKGKDVELRCDPISGHTALYWYRQSLGQGLEFLIYFQGNSAPDKSGLPSDRFSAERTGGSVSTLTIQRTQQEDSAVYLCASSLVGGGAYEQYFGPGTRLTVT.

The gene calls are TRBV24-1 and TRBJ1-2; D is undetermined. The CDR3 has 12 residues. Germline V gene lookup returns CDR1 KGHDR and CDR2 SFDVKD. V lost 11 bases, J lost 2 bases, and 11 bases lay in between. CDR3 sequence (DNA): TGTGCCATAGAGAAACGGAACTATGGCTACACCTTC. Its translation is CAIEKRNYGYTF.

This chain uses TRBV4-3 with TRBJ2-7, with D tentatively TRBD1 (5 bases). The germline gives CDR1 LGHNA, CDR2 YSLEER. Trimming removed 0 bases at V and 0 bases at J, with 12 bases between. The CDR3 sequence is 16 residues long. In DNA form, the CDR3 reads TGCGCCAGCAGCCAAGAGGCCCGACAGAGCTCCTACGAGCAGTACTTC. Its translation is CASSQEARQSSYEQYF.

The chain has TRBV18 and TRBJ2-7; 7 nucleotides align to TRBD1. The CDR3 contains 14 residues. Germline V gene lookup returns CDR1 KGHSH and CDR2 LQKENI. J gave up 3 bases and V 1 base, and 3 bases lay outside the gene matches. The CDR3 region has the DNA TGTGCCAGCTCACCACGGGGACAGAGCTACGAGCAGTACTTC. This encodes CASSPRGQSYEQYF.

V usage is TRBV19 and J usage is TRBJ1-5, with D unresolved. The length of the CDR3 is 16 residues. Trimming left V 4 bases short and J 7 bases short, with 20 bases between. The germline V gene has CDR1 LNHDA and CDR2 SQIVND (reference sequence). The CDR3 bases are TGTGCCAGTAGTAACCGATCTGGGAGAGAAGGACAGCCCCAGCATTTT. This codes for CASSNRSGREGQPQHF.

The J gene is TRBJ1-5, the V gene TRBV6-6, with TRBD1 identical over 8 bases. The CDR3 has 16 residues. Germline CDR1 is MNHNY and CDR2 is SVGAGI (reference sequence). The junction had 9 bases not matched to a gene; V was cut back by 4 bases and J by 4 bases. CDR3 protein: CASSSSDREGNQPQHF. CDR3 bases: TGTGCCAGCAGTTCCTCGGACAGGGAGGGGAATCAGCCCCAGCATTTT.

V and J are TRBV2 and TRBJ2-7, with a weak D call TRBD1 (6 bases). The CDR3 loop spans 13 amino acids. Trimming took 6 bases from V and 7 from J, leaving 16 bases between them. Germline V lookup: CDR1 SNHLY, CDR2 FYNNEI. The CDR3 DNA is TGTGCCAGCAGGACATCAACAGGGTCAGAGCAGTACTTC. This sequence encodes CASRTSTGSEQYF.

The J gene is TRBJ2-5, the V gene TRBV7-6; 7 nucleotides align to TRBD1. Trimming took 3 bases from V and 5 from J; bases not matched to a gene: 6. This CDR3 has 14 residues. The germline V gene has CDR1 SGHVS and CDR2 FNYEAQ. The CDR3 loop reads CASSLSGQRETQYF. The CDR3 DNA reads TGTGCCAGCAGCTTGTCGGGACAGAGGGAGACCCAGTACTTC.

The chain carries TRBV18 and TRBJ1-1, with D perhaps TRBD1 (6 bases). Germline assignment: CDR1 KGHSH and CDR2 LQKENI. V dropped 3 bases and J dropped 2 bases, with 13 bases sitting between them. This CDR3 spans 15 amino acids. The CDR3 nucleotides are TGTGCCAGCTCACCCGAGGACAGACCCAACACTGAAGCTTTCTTT. This gives the protein CASSPEDRPNTEAFF.